This T cell receptor beta chain was retrieved from a study of OX40 agonist ivuxolimab in advanced cancers. The study, taken as a whole, reports: Patients with a partial response at 0.1-3.0 mg/kg had among the lowest clonal expansion.

As for this clone: Its antigen remains unknown.

The assay was immunoSEQ multiplex PCR, and TCRdb's table has in-frame clones only and misses some. The sample holds approximately 90,000 clones; 90% to 95% are singletons and the top ten take 2.6%. Sequencing was performed on CD4+ or CD8+ T cells sorted from blood, taken in a trial of the OX40 agonist ivuxolimab. The TCR was taken from an adult with an advanced solid tumor such as melanoma, head and neck, liver or kidney cancer.

Here the CDR3 DNA reads TGTGCCAGCAGTTATGAGGTTGTGGGCACAGATACGCAGTATTTT. It translates to CASSYEVVGTDTQYF. The gene calls are TRBV6-6 and TRBJ2-3, with D unresolved. Germline V gene data show CDR1 as MNHNY and CDR2 as SVGAGI (reference sequence). This CDR3 region has 15 residues. The V gene lost 3 bases and the J gene lost 1 base, with 11 bases spanning the gap.